This T cell receptor beta chain was sequenced in a study of neurological immune-mediated disorders (dated by TCRdb to between 2019 and 2020). Regarding the complete study: Among the 34 multiple sclerosis patients, relapsing-remitting MS accounted for around 30 and secondary progressive MS accounted for 3. Peripheral blood TCR-beta repertoires from HTLV-I-associated myelopathy (HAM/TSP) patients, multiple sclerosis patients and healthy controls were compared by UMI-based sequencing. Longitudinal samples, technical triplicates and paired sorted CD4+ and CD8+ T-cell subsets, alongside PBMC samples, were included among the roughly 97 TCR-beta libraries. The cohort comprised 60 to 75 subjects: around 15 HAM/TSP patients, 34 multiple sclerosis patients and around 20 healthy controls. Here is what the overall study found, with its caveats: Across subjects, expanded clones never shared an identical CDR3 amino acid sequence, which suggests that the TCR-beta repertoires in every group were private. Phylogenetic analysis grouped repertoires from 18 of 34 MS patients into a cluster of related CDR3 sequences, suggesting a possible repertoire-level signature. No association of the MS cluster with clinical or MRI features was observed, and the need for larger cohorts was stated by the authors. The highest TCR clonal expansion was observed in HAM/TSP patients, whereas the lowest was observed in MS patients, even when compared with healthy controls.

cDNA synthesis used template-switch 5'RACE with a primer carrying a 10-nucleotide random unique molecular identifier tagging each TCR transcript. Every sequencing run covered 15-18 subjects and yielded more than 160 million TCR-beta sequences. The RNeasy kit was used for extraction of total RNA. The KAPA Real-time Library Amplification kit was used to amplify TCR-beta VDJ regions with primers for the TCR constant region and the 5'RACE anchor. A first PCR added sample indexes and Illumina adaptors, and a second PCR then raised library yield. After purification with Ampure beads, the TCR product of roughly 650 bp was size-selected on a 2% E-gel SizeSelection system. Before pooling, library quality was checked on a Bioanalyzer, concentration was measured with Qubit, and libraries were quantified with the Kapa Library Quantification kit. Paired-end 2 x 150 bp sequencing of the libraries was performed on an Illumina HiSeq 2500. To increase sequence diversity, roughly 24-31% phiX was spiked into each library pool. On the authors' methods: Quality-filtered reads were processed with the UMI-based MiGEC pipeline, which removed over 85% of raw TCR sequences during error correction. IMGT germline references were used for aligning VDJ genes, and each clonotype was defined as a unique CDR3 amino acid sequence together with its V-J genes. Clonal expansion, Shannon diversity and CDR3 relatedness (CalcPairwiseDistances, ClusterSamples) were evaluated with VDJtools, and phylogenetic trees were built with CLCbio workbench. Clones with at least 8 unique UMIs were defined as expanded, with this threshold being based on coefficient-of-variation modelling across technical triplicates. TCRdb itself trimmed the public reads at Q25 with fastp, ran MiXCR and retained productive beta chains. CDR3 protein duplicates are merged, each entry listing the most common genes and DNA. The V and J calls and clone size are TCRdb's, not the authors'. In all, the sample holds about 66,000 distinct CDR3 sequences, and 4.5% to 6% of those were seen once. The top ten clones comprise over 2% of the sample.

For the unsorted PBMC libraries, 2 million PBMCs were stored in RNAlater at -80 degrees C until RNA extraction and were used to generate the libraries. The multiple sclerosis patients were enrolled in a US clinical protocol that evaluated disease progression with magnetic resonance imaging. Peripheral blood underwent Ficoll-Hypaque density gradient centrifugation to isolate PBMCs, which were then cryopreserved in liquid nitrogen. Including cysteine and phenylalanine, the CDR3 has 15 amino acids. The CDR3 DNA has 45 bases and is translated from base 1. The germline V gene supplies CDR1 SQVTM and CDR2 ANQGSEA. V is shortened by 2 bases, J by 2 bases, and the region joining them spans 16 bases. The table lists this clonotype with many counts. There is no known antigen for this receptor. Within one base of it there is no much larger clone, and no base qualities were kept.

This receptor was identified in a woman in her 70s with multiple sclerosis. The V and J segments used are TRBV29-1 and TRBJ2-7; the D gene is unclear. The specimen was PBMCs. The CDR3 region reads CSVEKGIGAAYEQYF. The nucleotide sequence reads TGCAGCGTTGAAAAGGGTATCGGTGCAGCCTACGAGCAGTACTTC.